The T cell receptor beta chain described here comes from a study of cytomegalovirus exposure and HLA in healthy donors. Turning to the study itself: Unique TCR beta sequences numbering 120 million or so came from 150 million to 200 million T cells in an earlier analysis.

The PCR employed 60 Vbeta primers together with 13 Jbeta primers. The assay was immunoSEQ multiplex PCR, and TCRdb's table has in-frame clones only and misses some. The table lists about 200,000 clones, 70% of them singletons. The CDR3 extends over 16 amino acids. V was pared by 0 bases and J by 7 bases, with 10 bases of the junction left unmatched. Germline-derived CDR1 and CDR2 are SGHRS and YFSETQ. Points on this clone: Its antigen is unknown.

Findings and caveats of the study: Cytomegalovirus-associated TCR beta chains were listed, numbering some 150. CMV serostatus was the only recorded immune exposure for donors.

The chain links TRBV5-1 to TRBJ2-1; 7 bases are a match to TRBD1. The clonotype originates from a man aged 35 to 55 in good health and CMV-seropositive. Sequenced material: PBMCs. CDR3 in amino acids: CASSLAGQGVLNEQFF. In DNA form, the CDR3 reads TGCGCCAGCAGCTTGGCAGGCCAGGGGGTTTTGAATGAGCAGTTCTTC.